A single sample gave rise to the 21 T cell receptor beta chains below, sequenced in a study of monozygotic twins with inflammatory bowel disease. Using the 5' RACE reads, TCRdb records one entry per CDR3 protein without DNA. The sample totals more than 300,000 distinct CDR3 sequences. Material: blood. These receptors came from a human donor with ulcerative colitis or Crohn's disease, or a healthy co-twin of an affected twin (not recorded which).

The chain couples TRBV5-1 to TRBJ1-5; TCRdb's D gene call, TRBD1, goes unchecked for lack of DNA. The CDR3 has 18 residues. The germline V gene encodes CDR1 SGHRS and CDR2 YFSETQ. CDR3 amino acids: CASSFQTGGASSNQPQHF.

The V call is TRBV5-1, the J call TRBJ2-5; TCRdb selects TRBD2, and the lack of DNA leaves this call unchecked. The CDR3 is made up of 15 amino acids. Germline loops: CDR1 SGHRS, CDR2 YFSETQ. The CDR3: CASSLLGGSQETQYF.

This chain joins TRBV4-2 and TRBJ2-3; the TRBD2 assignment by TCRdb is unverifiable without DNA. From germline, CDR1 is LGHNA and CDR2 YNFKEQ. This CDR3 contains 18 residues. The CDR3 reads CASSPGLAGGPGSDTQYF.

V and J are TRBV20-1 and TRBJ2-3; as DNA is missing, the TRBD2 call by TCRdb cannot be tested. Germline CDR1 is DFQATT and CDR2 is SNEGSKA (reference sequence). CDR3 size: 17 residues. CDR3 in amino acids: CSARMASGRGRADTQYF.

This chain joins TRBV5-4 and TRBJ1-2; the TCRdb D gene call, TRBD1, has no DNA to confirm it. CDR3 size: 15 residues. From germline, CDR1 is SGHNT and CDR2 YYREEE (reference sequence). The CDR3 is CASSSGQGITYGYTF.

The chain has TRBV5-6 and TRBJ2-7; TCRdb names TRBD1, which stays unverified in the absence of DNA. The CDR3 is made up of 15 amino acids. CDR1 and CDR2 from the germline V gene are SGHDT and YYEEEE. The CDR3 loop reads CASSLVGASDYEQYF.

CDR3 sequence: CAISARGGTDTQYF. V gene TRBV10-3 combines with J gene TRBJ2-3; checking the TCRdb D call of TRBD1 is not possible without DNA. This CDR3 comprises 14 residues. Germline V gene lookup returns CDR1 ENHRY and CDR2 SYGVKD.

Here the CDR3 reads CASSGGGETQYF. The chain carries TRBV19 and TRBJ2-5; TCRdb calls TRBD1, which cannot be checked without DNA. The CDR3 totals 12 residues. Germline CDR1 reads LNHDA; CDR2 reads SQIVND (reference sequence).

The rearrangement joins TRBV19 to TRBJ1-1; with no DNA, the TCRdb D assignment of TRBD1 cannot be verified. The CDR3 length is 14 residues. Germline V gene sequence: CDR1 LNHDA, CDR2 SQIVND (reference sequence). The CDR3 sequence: CARQPGQTNTEAFF.

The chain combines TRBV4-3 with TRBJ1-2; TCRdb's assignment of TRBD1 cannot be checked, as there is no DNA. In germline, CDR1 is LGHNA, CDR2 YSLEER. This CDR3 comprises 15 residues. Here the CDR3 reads CASSQEQGAYYGYTF.

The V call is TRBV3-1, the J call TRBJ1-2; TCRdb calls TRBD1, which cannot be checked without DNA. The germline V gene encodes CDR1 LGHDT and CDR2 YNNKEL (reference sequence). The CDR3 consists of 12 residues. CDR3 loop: CASSRDTGGYTF. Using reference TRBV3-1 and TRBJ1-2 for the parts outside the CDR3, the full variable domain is DTAVSQTPKYLVTQMGNDKSIKCEQNLGHDTMYWYKQDSKKFLKIMFSYNNKELIINETVPNRFSPKSPDKAHLNLHINSLELGDSAVYFCASSRDTGGYTFGSGTRLTVV.

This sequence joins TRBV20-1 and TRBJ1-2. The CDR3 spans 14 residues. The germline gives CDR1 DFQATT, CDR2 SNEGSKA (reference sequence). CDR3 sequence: CSASTSGRERGYTF.

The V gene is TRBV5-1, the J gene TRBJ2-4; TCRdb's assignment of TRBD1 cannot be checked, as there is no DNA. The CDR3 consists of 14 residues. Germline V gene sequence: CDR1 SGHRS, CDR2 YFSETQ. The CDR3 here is CASSLSRGKNIQYF.

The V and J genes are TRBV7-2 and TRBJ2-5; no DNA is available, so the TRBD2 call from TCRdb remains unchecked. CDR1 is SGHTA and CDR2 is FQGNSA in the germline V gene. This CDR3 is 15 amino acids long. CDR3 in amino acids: CASSLAERGQGTQYF.

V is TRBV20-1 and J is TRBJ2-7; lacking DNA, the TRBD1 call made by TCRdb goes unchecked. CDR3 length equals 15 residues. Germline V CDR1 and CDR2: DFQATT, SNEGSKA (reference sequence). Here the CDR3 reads CSARDTGGQSREQYF.

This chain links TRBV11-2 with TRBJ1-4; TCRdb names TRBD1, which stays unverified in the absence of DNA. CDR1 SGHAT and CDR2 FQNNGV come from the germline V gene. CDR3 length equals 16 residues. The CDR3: CASSAGWDSSNEKLFF. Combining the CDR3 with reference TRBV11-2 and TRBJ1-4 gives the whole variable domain EAGVAQSPRYKIIEKRQSVAFWCNPISGHATLYWYQQILGQGPKLLIQFQNNGVVDDSQLPKDRFSAERLKGVDSTLKIQPAKLEDSAVYLCASSAGWDSSNEKLFFGSGTQLSVL.

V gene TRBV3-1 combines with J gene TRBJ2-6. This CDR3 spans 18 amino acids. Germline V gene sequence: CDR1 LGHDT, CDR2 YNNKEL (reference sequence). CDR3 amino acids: CASSRLRVRPSGANVLTF.

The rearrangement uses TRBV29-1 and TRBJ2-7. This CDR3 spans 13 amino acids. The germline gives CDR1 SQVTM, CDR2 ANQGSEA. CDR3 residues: CSVEVASAYEQYF.

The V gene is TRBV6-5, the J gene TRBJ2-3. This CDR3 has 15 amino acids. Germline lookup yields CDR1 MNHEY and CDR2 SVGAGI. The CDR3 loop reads CASSSGGYSTDTQYF.

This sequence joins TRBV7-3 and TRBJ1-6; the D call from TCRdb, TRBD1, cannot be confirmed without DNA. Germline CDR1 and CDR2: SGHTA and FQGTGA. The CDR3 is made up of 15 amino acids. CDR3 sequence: CASSLSGQDNSPLHF.

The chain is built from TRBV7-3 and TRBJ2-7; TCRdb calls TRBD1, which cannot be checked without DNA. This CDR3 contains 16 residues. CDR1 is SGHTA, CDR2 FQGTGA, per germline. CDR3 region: CASSLAGQGAPYEQYF.